This T cell receptor (beta chain) was documented in a study of CD8+ T cells in alopecia areata. Broader study findings: Shared TCR sequences were less clear between patients than in mice, possibly partly from HLA diversity.

This clone came up once. What it recognizes is unknown. Investigators isolated RNA and reverse transcribed it into cDNA to act as the sequencing template. The method was immunoSEQ multiplex PCR; TCRdb's version includes in-frame clones alone and lacks a portion of them. The sample has some 170,000 clones; roughly 70% are singletons. Material: CD8+ T cells sorted from blood, obtained at week 0. The clonotype comes from a human donor with alopecia areata.

DNA for the CDR3: TGTGCCAGCAGCTTCGGGGGATATAGCAATCAGCCCCAGCATTTT. Translating it yields CASSFGGYSNQPQHF. The J gene is TRBJ1-5, the V gene TRBV5-6; perhaps TRBD1 as D (5 bases). The CDR3 spans 15 residues. CDR1 and CDR2 from the germline V gene are SGHDT and YYEEEE. V lost 2 bases, J lost 0 bases, and 9 bases lay in between.